The 20 T cell receptor beta chains reported below all come from one sample, sequenced in a study of persistence of HIV-infected CD4 T cells. The libraries were made with immunoSEQ version 4 in survey mode. The table came from immunoSEQ multiplex PCR; TCRdb's copy has only in-frame clones and leaves some out. Seen here are approximately 20,000 clones, about 84% observed once, and the top ten hold 6.8%. The stimulus was lysate of CMV-infected fibroblasts, about 10 ug/mL. Sorting selected CD4+ T cells upregulating both CD40 ligand and CD69. For these receptors, no antigen is known. The sequenced sample was CD4+ T cells sorted from PBMCs after roughly 17-hour stimulation, obtained from a patient who received antiretroviral therapy. The receptors come from an adult man with HIV who was CMV-seropositive.

The V and J genes are TRBV12-5 and TRBJ2-2; a possible D gene is TRBD1 (6 bases). Germline V gene data show CDR1 as LGHNT and CDR2 as FRNRAP. V was pared by 5 bases and J by 6 bases, with 13 bases between. The CDR3 has 14 residues. The CDR3 region is CASGRGQNSGELFF. CDR3 DNA: TGTGCTAGTGGTCGTGGACAGAATTCCGGGGAGCTGTTTTTT.

The chain has TRBV28 and TRBJ2-5, with 9 bases identical to TRBD2. From germline, CDR1 is MDHEN and CDR2 SYDVKM. This CDR3 contains 15 residues. J was trimmed by 2 bases and V by 2 bases; bases with no gene match: 3. Here the CDR3 DNA reads TGTGCCAGCAGTTTAACGAGCGGGGGGCAAGAGACCCAGTACTTC. Its translation is CASSLTSGGQETQYF.

The rearrangement joins TRBV7-8 to TRBJ1-5; D gene ambiguous. The CDR3 has 15 residues. Germline V gene lookup returns CDR1 SGHVS and CDR2 FQNEAQ. The V gene lost 2 bases and the J gene lost 2 bases, with 10 bases spanning the gap. The CDR3 nucleotides read TGTGCCAGCAGCTTACGGGAGGCTCGCAATCAGCCCCAGCATTTT. Translation gives CASSLREARNQPQHF.

This chain links TRBV19 with TRBJ2-3; no clear D. The CDR3 length is 11 residues. Trimming pared 3 bases from V and 7 bases from J, leaving 5 bases between. The V gene's germline CDR1 is LNHDA and CDR2 SQIVND (reference sequence). The CDR3 DNA reads TGTGCCAGTAGTATTGGGAATACGCAGTATTTT. This translates into CASSIGNTQYF.

This clone has just a few counts. The junction departs from the called germline gene at one end, perhaps through a read error. CDR3 residues: CASIPDGTRMLHF. CDR3 coding DNA: TGTGCCAGTATCCCAGACGGGACGCGCATGCTCCACTTC. V is TRBV19 and J is TRBJ1-2; tentatively, D is TRBD1 (5 bases). This CDR3 has 13 amino acids. CDR1 and CDR2 (germline): LNHDA, SQIVND (reference sequence).

This clone has a single count. The chain uses TRBV28 and TRBJ2-7; unclear D gene. The CDR3 length is 12 residues. V was cut by 8 bases and J by 4 bases, with 12 bases left in between. Germline V gene lookup returns CDR1 MDHEN and CDR2 SYDVKM. CDR3 nucleotide sequence: TGTGCCAGCGGCCTCGAAGGTTACGAGCAGTACTTC. This gives the protein CASGLEGYEQYF.

The chain has TRBV19 and TRBJ2-4, with a tentative D call TRBD2 (5 bases). V lost 7 bases to trimming and J lost 7 bases, with 8 bases between them. The CDR3 sequence is 11 residues long. The V gene's germline CDR1 is LNHDA and CDR2 SQIVND (reference sequence). The CDR3 coding sequence is TGTGCCAGTACCCGAGGGAACATTCAGTACTTC. Its protein is CASTRGNIQYF.

This clone was detected a few times. The chain employs TRBV6-5 and TRBJ1-1; D unclear. Germline V CDR1 and CDR2: MNHEY, SVGAGI. The V gene lost 6 bases and the J gene lost 1 base, with 12 bases spanning the gap. The CDR3 covers 14 residues. In DNA form, the CDR3 reads TGTGCCAGCAGCATCACAGCAGCGAACACTGAAGCTTTCTTT. This translates into CASSITAANTEAFF.

This chain uses TRBV18 with TRBJ1-4; possibly TRBD1 for D (5 bases). The CDR3 is 13 residues long. CDR1 and CDR2 (germline): KGHSH, LQKENI. V lost 2 bases and J 7 bases, leaving 8 bases between the germline ends. CDR3 DNA: TGTGCCAGCTCACCAGGGGCCGGTGAAAAACTGTTTTTT. Translated: CASSPGAGEKLFF.

The chain has TRBV7-9 and TRBJ1-1; TRBD1 matches 8 bases. The CDR3 contains 16 residues. V was pared by 6 bases and J by 1 base, with 10 bases of the junction left unmatched. Per germline, CDR1 SEHNR and CDR2 FQNEAQ (reference sequence). CDR3 bases: TGTGCCAGCAGGCACATCGCCGGACAGGGGAACACTGAAGCTTTCTTT. As protein: CASRHIAGQGNTEAFF.

The V gene is TRBV28, the J gene TRBJ1-1, with D perhaps TRBD1 (5 bases). CDR1 and CDR2 from the germline V gene are MDHEN and SYDVKM. This CDR3 contains 15 residues. V lost 6 bases and J 5 bases, leaving 19 bases between the germline ends. CDR3 loop: CASRSYGREGTEAFF. The CDR3 nucleotides are TGTGCCAGCAGGTCTTATGGCCGGGAGGGGACTGAAGCTTTCTTT.

The chain employs TRBV30 and TRBJ1-4; D is unclear. CDR1 GTSNPN and CDR2 SVGIG come from the germline V gene (reference sequence). V shed 1 base and J shed 8 bases, with 14 bases lying between them. CDR3 length: 14 amino acids. CDR3 residues: CAWSEIPQGEKLFF. The DNA for the CDR3 is TGTGCCTGGAGTGAAATTCCCCAAGGGGAAAAACTGTTTTTT.

This chain joins TRBV18 and TRBJ2-2; D not certain. The CDR3 is 15 amino acids. Between the trimmed V and J ends, which lost 2 bases and 6 bases, there was a span of 13 bases. CDR1 is KGHSH, CDR2 LQKENI, per germline. The CDR3 protein is CASSPLTKSSGELFF. The CDR3 DNA reads TGTGCCAGCTCACCATTGACGAAGAGTTCCGGGGAGCTGTTTTTT.

This clone is classed as large. The J gene is TRBJ1-1, the V gene TRBV10-1; 7 positions match TRBD1. In germline, CDR1 is WNHNN, CDR2 SYGVQD (reference sequence). This CDR3 region has 13 residues. Trimming removed 1 base from V and 5 bases from J; junction bases left unmatched: 1. Here the CDR3 reads CASSEYRGTEAFF. The CDR3 bases are TGCGCCAGCAGTGAGTACAGGGGTACTGAAGCTTTCTTT.

The rearrangement joins TRBV7-8 to TRBJ1-1; D gene uncertain. The V gene lost 1 base and the J gene lost 5 bases, with 14 bases spanning the gap. Germline V CDR1 and CDR2: SGHVS, FQNEAQ. This CDR3 comprises 15 residues. The CDR3 here is CASSLVVGVGTEAFF. The DNA of the CDR3 is TGTGCCAGCAGCTTAGTGGTAGGCGTGGGTACTGAAGCTTTCTTT.

The chain couples TRBV5-1 to TRBJ1-1; no clear D gene. The germline V gene encodes CDR1 SGHRS and CDR2 YFSETQ. V was shortened by 4 bases and J by 1 base, with 14 bases between the two germline ends. The CDR3 extends over 15 amino acids. DNA of the CDR3: TGCGCCAGCAGCCACCGAGGGCCAGGGAACACTGAAGCTTTCTTT. Translating it yields CASSHRGPGNTEAFF.

In this sample, this clone turned up once. This chain links TRBV7-2 with TRBJ2-3, with 7 bases identical to TRBD2. This CDR3 is built from 16 residues. The germline V gene encodes CDR1 SGHTA and CDR2 FQGNSA. V lost 1 base, J lost 1 base, and 5 bases stayed unmatched. The CDR3 coding sequence is TGTGCCAGCAGCTTAGGCATAAGCGGGGGCACAGATACGCAGTATTTT. Its protein is CASSLGISGGTDTQYF.

The J gene is TRBJ1-2, the V gene TRBV28; 7 positions agree with TRBD1. The CDR3 has 14 amino acids. Germline values: CDR1 MDHEN, CDR2 SYDVKM. V trimming: 4 bases; J trimming: 3 bases; junction bases outside the gene matches: 5. In DNA, the CDR3 is TGTGCCAGCAGTTCGGGACAGCGGGACTATGGCTACACCTTC. Translated: CASSSGQRDYGYTF.

The chain joins TRBV28 to TRBJ2-1; 10 positions agree with TRBD1. V lost 3 bases to trimming and J lost 6 bases; unmatched junction nucleotides: 5. The CDR3 runs to 15 residues. Germline V gene data show CDR1 as MDHEN and CDR2 as SYDVKM. The CDR3 loop reads CASSLWTGGSNEQFF. The CDR3 DNA reads as TGTGCCAGCAGTTTGTGGACAGGGGGTAGCAATGAGCAGTTCTTC.

The chain is built from TRBV29-1 and TRBJ2-3; tentative D call: TRBD2 (6 bases). Trimming pared 7 bases from V and 4 bases from J, leaving 15 bases between. Germline V gives CDR1 SQVTM, CDR2 ANQGSEA. The CDR3 consists of 13 residues. The CDR3, as DNA: TGCAGCGCGACGTGGCGGGGTGCAGATACGCAGTATTTT. Amino acids: CSATWRGADTQYF.